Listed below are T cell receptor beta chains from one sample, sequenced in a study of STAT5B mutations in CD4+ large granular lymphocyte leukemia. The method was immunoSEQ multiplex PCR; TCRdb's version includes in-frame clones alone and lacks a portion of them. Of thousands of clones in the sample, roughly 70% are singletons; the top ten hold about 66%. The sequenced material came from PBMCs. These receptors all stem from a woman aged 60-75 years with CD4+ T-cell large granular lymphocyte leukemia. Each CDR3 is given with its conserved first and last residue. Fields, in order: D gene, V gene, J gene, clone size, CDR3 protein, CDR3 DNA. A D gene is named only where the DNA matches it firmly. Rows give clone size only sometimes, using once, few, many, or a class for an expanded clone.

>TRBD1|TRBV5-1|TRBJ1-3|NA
CASSLQGALSGNTIYF
TGCGCCAGCAGCTTACAGGGGGCTCTCTCTGGAAACACCATATATTTT
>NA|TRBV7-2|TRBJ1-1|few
CASSSTRLRTEAFF
TGTGCCAGCAGCTCCACAAGGCTCCGAACTGAAGCTTTCTTT
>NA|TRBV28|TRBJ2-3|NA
CASRGGSEGTDTQYF
TGTGCCAGCAGAGGGGGGTCGGAGGGCACAGATACGCAGTATTTT
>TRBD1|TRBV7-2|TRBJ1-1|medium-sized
CASSGSAGGKAFF
TGTGCCAGCAGCGGAAGTGCAGGGGGCAAGGCTTTCTTT
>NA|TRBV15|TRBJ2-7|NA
CATSRGVKEQYF
TGTGCCACCAGCAGGGGGGTAAAGGAGCAGTACTTC
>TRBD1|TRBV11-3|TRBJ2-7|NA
CASSGQGVPYEQYF
TGTGCCAGCAGCGGACAGGGCGTCCCCTACGAGCAGTACTTC
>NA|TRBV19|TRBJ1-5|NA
CASSMGRDRGSNQPQHF
TGTGCCAGTAGTATGGGCAGGGATCGGGGGAGCAATCAGCCCCAGCATTTT
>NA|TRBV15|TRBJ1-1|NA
CATSRRGDQGTEAFF
TGTGCCACCAGCAGGAGGGGGGACCAGGGCACTGAAGCTTTCTTT
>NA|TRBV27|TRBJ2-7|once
CASSLKSPRNGYEQYF
TGTGCCAGCAGTTTAAAGTCTCCGAGAAACGGGTACGAGCAGTACTTC
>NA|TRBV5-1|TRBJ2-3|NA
CASSFTVDTDTQYF
TGCGCCAGCAGCTTCACGGTGGACACAGATACGCAGTATTTT
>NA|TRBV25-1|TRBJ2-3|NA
CASSEYWETGADTQYF
TGTGCCAGCAGTGAATATTGGGAAACAGGCGCAGATACGCAGTATTTT
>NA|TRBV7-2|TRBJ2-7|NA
CASSPSGNEQYF
TGTGCCAGCAGCCCCTCCGGGAACGAGCAGTACTTC
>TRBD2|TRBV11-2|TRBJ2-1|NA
CASSSPLAGGTYNEQFF
TGTGCCAGCAGCTCGCCACTAGCGGGGGGCACCTACAATGAGCAGTTCTTC
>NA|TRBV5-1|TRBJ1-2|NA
CASSFGVNYGYTF
TGCGCCAGCAGCTTCGGAGTTAACTATGGCTACACCTTC
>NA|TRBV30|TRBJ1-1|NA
CAWSGSGPWNTEAFF
TGTGCCTGGAGTGGGTCAGGGCCATGGAACACTGAAGCTTTCTTT
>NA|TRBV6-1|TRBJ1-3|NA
CASSLYSSGNTIYF
TGTGCCAGCAGCCTTTATAGCTCTGGAAACACCATATATTTT
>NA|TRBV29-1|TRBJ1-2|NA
CSVEDEMGPKGGGYTF
TGCAGCGTTGAAGATGAAATGGGCCCAAAGGGGGGCGGCTACACCTTC
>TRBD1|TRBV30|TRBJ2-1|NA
CARRDSGHNEQFF
TGTGCCCGCCGGGACAGTGGACACAATGAGCAGTTCTTC
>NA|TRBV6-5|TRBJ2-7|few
CASSFPGASEQYF
TGTGCCAGCAGTTTCCCGGGGGCCTCCGAGCAGTACTTC
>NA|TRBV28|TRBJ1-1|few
CASSGRALNTEAFF
TGTGCCAGCAGCGGCAGGGCCCTGAACACTGAAGCTTTCTTT
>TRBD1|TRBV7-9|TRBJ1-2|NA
CASSPRQGSNYGYTF
TGTGCCAGCAGCCCCCGACAGGGTTCTAACTATGGCTACACCTTC
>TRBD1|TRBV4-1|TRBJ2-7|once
CASSQGSGTGNWEQYF
TGCGCCAGCAGCCAAGGCTCCGGGACAGGTAATTGGGAGCAGTACTTC